This TCR beta chain was observed in a study of CD8 T cells in Susac syndrome. The RNA, roughly 0.45 to 1 ug, was put through reverse transcription using random hexamers. Coverage of TCR beta CDR3 amplification by immunoSEQ multiplex PCR extended to 54 Vbeta and 13 Jbeta. In TCRdb, the immunoSEQ multiplex PCR reads were re-called with MiXCR into one record per CDR3 protein. Altogether about 210,000 distinct CDR3 sequences are present, about 96% being singletons, with the ten largest covering less than 0.095%. The CDR3 contains 15 residues. The junction had 7 bases not matched to a gene; V was cut back by 3 bases and J by 6 bases. Germline V CDR1 and CDR2: MGHRA, YSYEKL. While CD8+ and CD4+ T cells were isolated negatively, TEMRA cells were enriched by FACS.

This TCR derives from a human donor with multiple sclerosis. The chain employs TRBV4-1 and TRBJ2-3, with 9 bases matching TRBD2. The material sequenced was CD4+ T cells from PBMCs. The CDR3 reads CASSQGGAGGDTQYF. As DNA, the CDR3 is TGCGCCAGCAGCCAGGGGGGAGCGGGAGGTGATACGCAGTATTTT.